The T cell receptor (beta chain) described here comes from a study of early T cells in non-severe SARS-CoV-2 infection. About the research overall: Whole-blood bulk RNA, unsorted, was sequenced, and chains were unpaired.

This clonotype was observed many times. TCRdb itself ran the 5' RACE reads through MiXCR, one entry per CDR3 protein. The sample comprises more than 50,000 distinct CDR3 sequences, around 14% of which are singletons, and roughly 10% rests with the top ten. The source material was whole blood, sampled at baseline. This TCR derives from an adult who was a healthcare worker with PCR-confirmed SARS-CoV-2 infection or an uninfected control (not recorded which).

CDR3 nucleotide sequence: TGTGCCAGCAGTGACCAGGGGCGGAAAACTAATGAAAAACTGTTTTTT. The encoded protein is CASSDQGRKTNEKLFF. The chain is built from TRBV2 and TRBJ1-4, with D perhaps matching TRBD1 (6 bases). Germline values: CDR1 SNHLY, CDR2 FYNNEI. Trimming shortened V by 3 bases and J by 1 base, and 12 bases separated the two germline ends. The CDR3 consists of 16 residues.